This T cell receptor beta chain was captured by sequencing in a study of CD8+CD57+ T cells in acquired aplastic anemia. About the study: DNA recovered from sorted CD4+ and CD8+ cells had a mean of approximately 3.4 ug. Among healthy donors, CD4+ cells averaged approximately 10 million reads.

Profiles of TCR beta VDJ and CDR3 were generated from a genomic DNA template. TCRdb reprocessed the reads with MiXCR, giving one entry per CDR3 protein. The table has a few hundred thousand distinct CDR3 sequences, 61% seen once. Findings and limits, study-wide: The number of CD8+ CDR3 sequences shared by patients and controls was 25 to 35. No significant patient-versus-control difference appeared in CD8+ Simpson's diversity.

As to this clonotype: Its antigen is still unknown.

V was trimmed by 0 bases and J by 1 base, leaving 10 bases between them. CDR1 ENHRY and CDR2 SYGVKD come from the germline V gene. The CDR3 sequence is 16 residues long. The TCR originated in a human donor in good health. V gene TRBV10-3 combines with J gene TRBJ2-1, with D possibly called TRBD1 or TRBD2 (6 bases each). The source material was sorted CD4+, CD8+, or CD8+CD57+ T cells (not recorded which) from PBMCs. The CDR3 DNA reads TGTGCCATCAGTGAGTCATCGGGGGCATCCTACAATGAGCAGTTCTTC. Amino acid sequence: CAISESSGASYNEQFF.